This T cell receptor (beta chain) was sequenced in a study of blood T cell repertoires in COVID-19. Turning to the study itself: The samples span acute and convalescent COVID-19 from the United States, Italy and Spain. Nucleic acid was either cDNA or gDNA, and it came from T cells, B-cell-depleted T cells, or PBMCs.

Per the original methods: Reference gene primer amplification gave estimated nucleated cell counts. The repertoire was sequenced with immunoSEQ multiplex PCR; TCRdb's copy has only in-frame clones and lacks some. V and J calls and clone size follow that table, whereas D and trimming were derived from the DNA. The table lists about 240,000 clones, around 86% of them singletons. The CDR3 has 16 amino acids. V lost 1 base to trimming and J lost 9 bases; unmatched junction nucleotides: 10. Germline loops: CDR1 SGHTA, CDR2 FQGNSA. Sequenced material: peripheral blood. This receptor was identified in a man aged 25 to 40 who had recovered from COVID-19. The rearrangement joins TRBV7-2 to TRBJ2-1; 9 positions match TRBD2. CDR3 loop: CASSLGGSGGLVEQFF. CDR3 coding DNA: TGTGCCAGCAGCTTAGGTGGTAGCGGGGGCCTGGTTGAGCAGTTCTTC.